Following are 18 T cell receptor beta chains from one sample sequenced in a study of control samples from healthy donors and cancer patients. Data came from immunoSEQ multiplex PCR; TCRdb stores just in-frame clones and leaves some out. The sample records 190,000 or so clones, about 93% being singletons. The sample comprised blood. These receptors originate from a man aged 18-30 years in good health.

This clone was detected only once. The rearrangement uses TRBV28 and TRBJ1-4; TRBD1 matches at 7 bases. Looked up from germline, CDR1 is MDHEN and CDR2 is SYDVKM. The CDR3 has 16 amino acids. V lost 6 bases and J lost 4; bases outside the gene matches: 11. CDR3 sequence reads: CASRHRRQGFNEKLFF. The CDR3 DNA is TGTGCCAGCAGACATCGCAGACAGGGATTTAATGAAAAACTGTTTTTT.

The chain is built from TRBV6-7 and TRBJ2-7; a possible D gene is TRBD2 (6 bases). TRBV6-7 is filed as an ORF, its function uncertain. The ends were cut back, 4 bases at V and 6 bases at J, with 19 bases in the middle. The CDR3 is 15 amino acids. CDR3 DNA sequence: TGTGCCAGCAGTTCCCGGGGGAATTCTCCGGGCGAGCAGTACTTC. It encodes CASSSRGNSPGEQYF.

The CDR3 is CATSRELNTEAFF. Here the CDR3 DNA reads TGTGCCACCAGCAGAGAGCTTAACACTGAAGCTTTCTTT. The chain recombines TRBV15 with TRBJ1-1; D gene ambiguous. Trimming removed 0 bases at V and 2 bases at J, with 4 bases between. This CDR3 is built from 13 residues. Germline-derived CDR1 and CDR2 are LNHNV and YYDKDF (reference sequence).

This clone was recorded once. V is TRBV19 and J is TRBJ2-4; unclear D gene. This CDR3 comprises 13 residues. V lost 5 bases and J lost 1, with 6 bases in between. CDR1 and CDR2 (germline): LNHDA, SQIVND (reference sequence). The CDR3 DNA reads TGTGCCAGTAGTGAAGGGGCCAAAAACATTCAGTACTTC. It codes for CASSEGAKNIQYF. Combining the CDR3 with reference TRBV19 and TRBJ2-4 gives the whole variable domain DGGITQSPKYLFRKEGQNVTLSCEQNLNHDAMYWYRQDPGQGLRLIYYSQIVNDFQKGDIAEGYSVSREKKESFPLTVTSAQKNPTAFYLCASSEGAKNIQYFGAGTRLSVL.

This rearrangement joins TRBV29-1 to TRBJ1-2; TRBD1 aligns across 9 bases. The CDR3 runs 13 residues. The V segment lost 5 bases and the J segment 2 bases; nucleotides outside the gene matches: 3. Looked up from germline, CDR1 is SQVTM and CDR2 is ANQGSEA. The CDR3 DNA follows: TGCAGCGTTCGGGACAGGGCCAACTATGGCTACACCTTC. This sequence encodes CSVRDRANYGYTF.

The chain employs TRBV25-1 and TRBJ2-1; possible D gene TRBD1, 6 bases. Germline CDR1 reads MGHDK; CDR2 reads SYGVNS. V was pared by 3 bases and J by 10 bases, with 16 bases between. CDR3 length: 14 residues. CDR3 residues: CASSEYRETREQFF. CDR3 bases: TGTGCCAGCAGTGAGTACAGGGAGACGAGGGAGCAGTTCTTC. The complete variable domain, with remaining parts taken from reference TRBV25-1 and TRBJ2-1, reads EADIYQTPRYLVIGTGKKITLECSQTMGHDKMYWYQQDPGMELHLIHYSYGVNSTEKGDLSSESTVSRIRTEHFPLTLESARPSHTSQYLCASSEYRETREQFFGPGTRLTVL.

This chain uses TRBV6-5 with TRBJ2-2; D not certain. This CDR3 is 14 amino acids long. Germline V lookup: CDR1 MNHEY, CDR2 SVGAGI. V lost 0 bases and J 10 bases, leaving 12 bases between the germline ends. The DNA of the CDR3 is TGTGCCAGCAGTTACTCGAGCTTGAGTGCGGAGCTGTTTTTT. Protein: CASSYSSLSAELFF.

The genes are TRBV2 and TRBJ2-5; possible D gene TRBD1, 5 bases. The V end lost 7 bases, the J end lost 1 base, and 10 bases lay between the germline ends. The germline gives CDR1 SNHLY, CDR2 FYNNEI. This CDR3 region has 13 residues. CDR3 amino acids: CASNLDTQETQYF. The CDR3 bases are TGTGCCAGCAACCTGGACACCCAAGAGACCCAGTACTTC. The complete variable domain, with remaining parts taken from reference TRBV2 and TRBJ2-5, reads EPEVTQTPSHQVTQMGQEVILRCVPISNHLYFYWYRQILGQKVEFLVSFYNNEISEKSEIFDDQFSVERPDGSNFTLKIRSTKLEDSAMYFCASNLDTQETQYFGPGTRLLVL.

The CDR3 loop is CASSLDTLSYNEQFF. CDR3 nucleotides: TGTGCCAGCAGCCTAGACACCCTCTCCTACAATGAGCAGTTCTTC. The rearrangement joins TRBV6-5 to TRBJ2-1; D is ambiguous. Trimming removed 6 bases from V and 0 bases from J, with 12 bases in between. Germline-derived CDR1 and CDR2 are MNHEY and SVGAGI. This CDR3 is built from 15 residues.

This clone was counted once. This sequence joins TRBV12-3 or TRBV12-4 and TRBJ2-7; D may be TRBD1 (6 bases). The CDR3 loop spans 12 amino acids. Trimming left V 5 bases short and J 5 bases short, with 10 bases between. The CDR3 loop reads CASSPQGNEQYF. DNA for the CDR3: TGTGCCAGCAGTCCACAGGGAAACGAGCAGTACTTC.

This clone was seen a single time. This chain joins TRBV2 and TRBJ1-3; unclear D gene. The length of the CDR3 is 16 residues. CDR1 is SNHLY, CDR2 FYNNEI, per germline. The V end lost 1 base, the J end lost 0 bases, and 10 bases lay between the germline ends. CDR3 residues: CASSEVSVLSGNTIYF. In DNA, the CDR3 is TGTGCCAGCAGTGAAGTCTCGGTCCTCTCTGGAAACACCATATATTTT.

This rearrangement joins TRBV10-3 to TRBJ1-1; weak D call: TRBD1 (6 bases). Germline V lookup: CDR1 ENHRY, CDR2 SYGVKD. The CDR3 extends over 16 amino acids. V was pared by 4 bases and J by 4 bases, with 19 bases between. The CDR3 sequence: CAISGGQGRGSTEAFF. As DNA, the CDR3 is TGTGCCATCAGTGGGGGACAAGGGAGAGGGAGCACTGAAGCTTTCTTT.

The chain is built from TRBV6-1 and TRBJ1-1, with 10 bases aligning to TRBD1. The CDR3 covers 15 residues. From germline, CDR1 is MNHNS and CDR2 SASEGT. The J segment lost 4 bases and the V segment lost 3 bases, leaving 5 bases of the junction unmatched. The chain's CDR3 is CASSEGQGSGTEAFF. DNA of the CDR3: TGTGCCAGCAGTGAGGGACAGGGGTCAGGCACTGAAGCTTTCTTT.

This sequence joins TRBV6-5 and TRBJ1-2, with unresolved D. CDR1 is MNHEY, CDR2 SVGAGI, per germline. The CDR3 has 14 amino acids. The germline V and J ends were trimmed by 7 bases and 0 bases, with 12 bases remaining between them. The CDR3 here is CASNLMSTNYGYTF. DNA for the CDR3: TGTGCCAGCAATTTAATGAGTACTAACTATGGCTACACCTTC.

V gene TRBV5-1 combines with J gene TRBJ2-3; D might be TRBD1 (7 bases). The V gene's germline CDR1 is SGHRS and CDR2 YFSETQ. This CDR3 spans 14 amino acids. Trimming removed 2 bases at V and 5 bases at J, with 12 bases between. This chain's CDR3 is CASSLGGGLDTQYF. CDR3 sequence (DNA): TGCGCCAGCAGCTTAGGAGGGGGCTTAGATACGCAGTATTTT.

The V gene is TRBV5-1, the J gene TRBJ2-3; 9 bases map to TRBD2. CDR1 and CDR2 (germline): SGHRS, YFSETQ. V was clipped by 2 bases and J by 4 bases; unmatched bases: 5. The CDR3 runs 15 residues. The CDR3 DNA reads TGCGCCAGCAGCTTCCGGACTAGCGAAGCAGATACGCAGTATTTT. Its protein product is CASSFRTSEADTQYF.

The gene calls are TRBV5-5 and TRBJ1-5, with D perhaps TRBD1 (5 bases). The V gene's germline CDR1 is SGHKS and CDR2 YYEKEE (reference sequence). Trimming removed 4 bases from V and 4 bases from J, with 9 bases in between. The CDR3 has 13 amino acids. The chain's CDR3 is CASSRDFNQPQHF. The CDR3 coding sequence is TGTGCCAGCAGCCGGGACTTTAATCAGCCCCAGCATTTT.

This chain joins TRBV6-5 and TRBJ2-7; D might be TRBD1 (5 bases). Germline CDR1 and CDR2: MNHEY and SVGAGI. V was cut by 4 bases and J by 4 bases, with 14 bases left in between. The CDR3 contains 14 residues. The CDR3 spells CASSSGHSAYEQYF. CDR3 in DNA: TGTGCCAGCAGTTCCGGACATTCGGCTTACGAGCAGTACTTC.